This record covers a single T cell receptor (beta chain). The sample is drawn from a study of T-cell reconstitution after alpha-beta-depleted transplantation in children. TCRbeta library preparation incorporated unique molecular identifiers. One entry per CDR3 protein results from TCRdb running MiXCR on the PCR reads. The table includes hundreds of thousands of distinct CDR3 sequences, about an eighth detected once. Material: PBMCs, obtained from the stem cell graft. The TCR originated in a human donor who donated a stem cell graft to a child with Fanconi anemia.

CDR3: CASSLRTGPSPLHF. The CDR3 DNA reads as TGTGCCAGCAGCTTAAGAACAGGTCCTTCACCCCTCCACTTT. The V and J genes are TRBV7-8 and TRBJ1-6; a possible D gene is TRBD1 (5 bases). The CDR3 spans 14 residues. V shed 2 bases and J shed 9 bases, with 11 bases lying between them. Germline V lookup: CDR1 SGHVS, CDR2 FQNEAQ.